Below are 8 T cell receptor beta chains sequenced from a single sample in a study of blood T cell repertoires in COVID-19. Clones were sequenced by immunoSEQ multiplex PCR, and TCRdb holds only the in-frame ones, with some missing. The table records about 230,000 clones, just under 90% of them present only once. The material sequenced was PBMCs or T cells enriched from blood (not recorded which). The receptors derive from a woman in her twenties or thirties with acute COVID-19.

V gene TRBV6-6 combines with J gene TRBJ2-1; the match to TRBD2 covers 11 bases. The CDR3 spans 15 residues. Germline V gives CDR1 MNHNY, CDR2 SVGAGI (reference sequence). V was pared by 6 bases and J by 1 base, with 2 bases of the junction left unmatched. CDR3 loop: CASRLAGDSYNEQFF. The CDR3 DNA is TGTGCCAGCAGACTAGCGGGGGATTCCTACAATGAGCAGTTCTTC.

The chain recombines TRBV23-1 with TRBJ1-2, with D maybe TRBD1 (6 bases). TRBV23-1 is an open reading frame, and its role is uncertain. The CDR3 has 16 amino acids. Between the trimmed V and J ends, which lost 2 bases and 8 bases, there was a span of 21 bases. CDR3 coding DNA: TGCGCCAGCAGTCAAGGGCACAGGGAGTTGGGGAGCGGCTACACCTTC. This gives the protein CASSQGHRELGSGYTF.

A few counts support this clone. The V gene is TRBV5-1, the J gene TRBJ2-2, with a possible D match to TRBD2 (7 bases). The length of the CDR3 is 15 residues. Germline V gene sequence: CDR1 SGHRS, CDR2 YFSETQ. The ends were cut back, 7 bases at V and 4 bases at J, with 17 bases in the middle. CDR3 in DNA: TGCGCCAGCGCCAAAGGGGGGGCCATCACCGGGGAGCTGTTTTTT. Translated: CASAKGGAITGELFF.

This clone has a handful of counts. V gene TRBV28 combines with J gene TRBJ1-4; 9 bases align to TRBD1. The CDR3 is 18 amino acids. V gave up 3 bases and J gave up 5 bases; unmatched junction bases: 13. Germline V gives CDR1 MDHEN, CDR2 SYDVKM. The CDR3 coding sequence is TGTGCCAGCAGTTTCTCCCCCGGGACAGGGACCGAGAATGAAAAACTGTTTTTT. Translation gives CASSFSPGTGTENEKLFF.

To note about this clone: Other DNA sequences in the same sample also yield this CDR3. The rearrangement uses TRBV5-5 and TRBJ2-2, with TRBD1 matching over 8 bases. Germline lookup yields CDR1 SGHKS and CDR2 YYEKEE (reference sequence). The CDR3 spans 15 residues. V lost 4 bases and J lost 1; bases outside the gene matches: 3. CDR3 bases: TGTGCCAGCAGCCCCGGGACAGGGAACACCGGGGAGCTGTTTTTT. Its protein is CASSPGTGNTGELFF.

This chain links TRBV10-3 with TRBJ2-5, with 7 bases lining up with TRBD1. The CDR3 runs to 13 residues. Germline V lookup: CDR1 ENHRY, CDR2 SYGVKD. J lost 0 bases, V lost 10 bases, and 5 bases had no gene match. CDR3 nucleotide sequence: TGTGCCAGCGCCGGGACAGACCAAGAGACCCAGTACTTC. Its protein is CASAGTDQETQYF.

This clone was recorded a few times. The chain joins TRBV2 to TRBJ2-5, with D possibly TRBD2 on 5 matching bases. The V gene lost 4 bases and the J gene lost 5 bases, with 11 bases spanning the gap. This CDR3 comprises 13 residues. Germline V gene sequence: CDR1 SNHLY, CDR2 FYNNEI. The CDR3 loop is CASSGGWLETQYF. The CDR3, as DNA: TGTGCCAGCAGTGGAGGGTGGTTGGAGACCCAGTACTTC.

J is TRBJ1-6 and V is TRBV14, with D unresolved. Germline lookup yields CDR1 SGHDN and CDR2 FVKESK. Trimming removed 4 bases at V and 4 bases at J, with 17 bases between. The length of the CDR3 is 17 residues. CDR3: CASSREVSGTYNSPLHF. Written as DNA, the CDR3 is TGTGCCAGCAGCCGCGAGGTCAGTGGAACATATAATTCACCCCTCCACTTT. The whole variable domain, filled in from reference TRBV14 and TRBJ1-6, reads EAGVTQFPSHSVIEKGQTVTLRCDPISGHDNLYWYRRVMGKEIKFLLHFVKESKQDESGMPNNRFLAERTGGTYSTLKVQPAELEDSGVYFCASSREVSGTYNSPLHFGNGTRLTVT.